The clone carrying this TCR beta chain occurred many times. The CDR3 covers 14 residues. Germline CDR1 LGHNA, CDR2 YNFKEQ. Trimming left V 2 bases short and J 8 bases short, with 12 bases between. The data belong to a study of T-cell memory formation after mild COVID-19. One entry per CDR3 protein results from TCRdb running MiXCR on the 5' RACE reads. The sample lists roughly 250,000 distinct CDR3 sequences, around 15% occurring once. Input material: PBMCs or a T cell subset sorted from them (not recorded which). This receptor was taken from a man aged 18 to 29 who had mild COVID-19 (a few samples of this study predate the infection). Cell type and time point are not known. This chain joins TRBV4-2 and TRBJ1-4; D is ambiguous. CDR3: CASSQPGPQEKLFF. The CDR3 DNA is TGTGCCAGCAGCCAACCCGGACCCCAAGAAAAACTGTTTTTT.